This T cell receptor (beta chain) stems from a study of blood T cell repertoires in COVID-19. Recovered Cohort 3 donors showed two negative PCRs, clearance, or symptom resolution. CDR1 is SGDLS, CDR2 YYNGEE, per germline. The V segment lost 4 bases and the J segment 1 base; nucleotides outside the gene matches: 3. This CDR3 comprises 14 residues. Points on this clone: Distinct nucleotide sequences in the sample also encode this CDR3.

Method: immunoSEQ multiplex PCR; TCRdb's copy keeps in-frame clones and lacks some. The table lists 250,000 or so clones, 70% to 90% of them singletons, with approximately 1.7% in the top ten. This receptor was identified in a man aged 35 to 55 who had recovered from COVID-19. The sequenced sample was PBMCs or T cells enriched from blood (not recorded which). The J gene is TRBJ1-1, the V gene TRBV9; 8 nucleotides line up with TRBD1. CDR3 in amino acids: CASSPGQGNTEAFF. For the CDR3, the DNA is TGTGCCAGCAGCCCAGGACAGGGGAACACTGAAGCTTTCTTT.